The present TCR beta chain was sequenced within a study of cytomegalovirus exposure and HLA in healthy donors. The study's findings and limits: Later on, a genetic analysis was performed. It linked a missense variant in DCLRE1C with V- and J-gene trimming of TCR beta.

This PCR relied on a set of 60 Vbeta primers and 13 Jbeta primers. The protocol was immunoSEQ multiplex PCR, while the TCRdb copy is restricted to in-frame clones and leaves out a portion. This sample yields over 150,000 clones, of which 80% are seen a single time; 6% to 7.5% belongs to the top ten. This clone was found once. Its antigen is not known. Germline V lookup: CDR1 MGHRA, CDR2 YSYEKL. Trimming removed 4 bases from V and 5 bases from J; junction bases left unmatched: 5. The CDR3 length is 15 residues. This sequence joins TRBV4-1 and TRBJ2-7, with 13 bases identical to TRBD2. The source material was PBMCs. The receptor's source is a man aged 25 to 40 in good health and CMV-seropositive. CDR3 nucleotide sequence: TGCGCCAGCAGCCCCGGACTAGCGGGAGAGAACGAGCAGTACTTC. As protein: CASSPGLAGENEQYF.